The 17 T cell receptor beta chains below come from one sample, sequenced in a study of T cells in Graves' hyperthyroidism and ophthalmopathy. TCR beta CDR3 regions were amplified from RNA transcripts. The HTBI primer set drove a first-round RT-PCR of the TCR CDR3. TCRdb re-called the multiplex PCR reads through MiXCR, storing one row per CDR3 protein. The repertoire includes roughly 570,000 distinct CDR3 sequences, 15% to 19% of them detected once, and roughly 6.6% sits in the top ten. Sequencing was carried out using blood. These receptor sequences come from a woman aged 25-40 years with Graves' hyperthyroidism.

This clonotype was seen ten or more times. The rearrangement links TRBV2 to TRBJ2-1, with D possibly being TRBD2 (6 bases). Germline CDR1 reads SNHLY; CDR2 reads FYNNEI. The CDR3 has 14 amino acids. V lost 9 bases to trimming and J lost 1 base, with 13 bases between them. The CDR3 sequence is CASQMDYSYNEQFF. Here the CDR3 DNA reads TGTGCCAGTCAAATGGACTATTCCTACAATGAGCAGTTCTTC.

The chain employs TRBV5-4 and TRBJ1-2; TRBD1 agrees at 9 bases. The CDR3 has 14 residues. The germline V gene has CDR1 SGHNT and CDR2 YYREEE (reference sequence). The V gene end was trimmed by 4 bases and the J gene end by 5 bases; junction bases not matched to a gene: 6. The CDR3 sequence: CASSPRTGVYGYTF. The CDR3 region has the DNA TGTGCCAGCAGCCCCAGGACAGGGGTATATGGCTACACCTTC.

This chain connects TRBV5-1 to TRBJ2-2; D is perhaps TRBD2 (5 bases). V lost 4 bases, J lost 0 bases, and 10 bases lay in between. The CDR3 is 15 amino acids. Germline V gives CDR1 SGHRS, CDR2 YFSETQ. CDR3 loop: CASSPTRANTGELFF. The CDR3 DNA sequence: TGCGCCAGCAGCCCAACTAGGGCGAACACCGGGGAGCTGTTTTTT.

This clonotype was seen at least ten times. The V and J genes are TRBV20-1 and TRBJ2-7; possibly TRBD1 or TRBD2 for D (5 bases each). The CDR3 has 15 amino acids. Trimming shortened V by 3 bases and J by 3 bases, and 18 bases separated the two germline ends. Germline CDR1 DFQATT, CDR2 SNEGSKA (reference sequence). The CDR3 region has the DNA TGCAGTGCTAGGGGGCAGGCGGGTGGGATCTACGAGCAGTACTTC. This translates into CSARGQAGGIYEQYF.

The V gene is TRBV30, the J gene TRBJ2-7; 12 positions match TRBD1. V lost 4 bases and J lost 6; bases outside the gene matches: 7. Germline V gives CDR1 GTSNPN, CDR2 SVGIG (reference sequence). CDR3 length: 14 amino acids. This chain's CDR3 is CAWNWGQGASEQYF. The CDR3 nucleotides read TGTGCCTGGAATTGGGGACAGGGGGCGAGCGAGCAGTACTTC. The complete variable domain, with remaining parts taken from reference TRBV30 and TRBJ2-7, reads SQTIHQWPATLVQPVGSPLSLECTVEGTSNPNLYWYRQAAGRGLQLLFYSVGIGQISSEVPQNLSASRPQDRQFILSSKKLLLSDSGFYLCAWNWGQGASEQYFGPGTRLTVT.

This clonotype has ten or more counts. This chain uses TRBV28 with TRBJ2-7; the match to TRBD1 covers 10 bases. With 5 bases clipped from V and 3 bases from J, the junction kept 4 bases outside the gene matches. The CDR3 has 14 amino acids. Germline V gene data show CDR1 as MDHEN and CDR2 as SYDVKM. Written as DNA, the CDR3 is TGTGCCAGCAGTAGGACAGGGGGAATCTACGAGCAGTACTTC. Translating gives CASSRTGGIYEQYF.

There are a few counts of this clonotype. This rearrangement joins TRBV29-1 to TRBJ2-7, with D unresolved. The germline CDR1 and CDR2 sequences are SQVTM and ANQGSEA. Trimming removed 5 bases at V and 5 bases at J, with 13 bases between. The CDR3 consists of 12 residues. The CDR3 reads CSVHRGVDEQYF. In nucleotides, the CDR3 is TGCAGCGTTCACCGTGGGGTCGACGAGCAGTACTTC.

The table lists this clonotype with many counts. The J gene is TRBJ2-1, the V gene TRBV27; D call uncertain. Between the trimmed V and J ends, which lost 5 bases and 8 bases, there was a span of 10 bases. Germline lookup yields CDR1 MNHEY and CDR2 SMNVEV (reference sequence). This CDR3 contains 12 residues. CDR3 DNA: TGTGCCAGCAGTCAAACGATGGATGAGCAGTTCTTC. It codes for CASSQTMDEQFF.

This clonotype has a handful of counts. Just one base apart from a much larger clone, this may be a read error. The chain recombines TRBV20-1 with TRBJ2-3, with D perhaps TRBD1 or TRBD2 (5 bases each). Trimming took 5 bases from V and 2 from J, leaving 20 bases between them. The CDR3 is 16 amino acids. Looked up from germline, CDR1 is DFQATT and CDR2 is SNEGSKA (reference sequence). The CDR3 sequence: CSARGESGGYTDTQYF. CDR3 coding DNA: TGCAGTGCTCGAGGGGAGTCTGGCGGCTACACAGATACGCAGTATTTT.

This clonotype has at least ten counts. This sequence joins TRBV7-9 and TRBJ2-1; 8 bases line up with TRBD2. This CDR3 contains 15 residues. V lost 5 bases and J lost 5; bases outside the gene matches: 8. CDR1 and CDR2 (germline): SEHNR, FQNEAQ (reference sequence). CDR3 amino acids: CASSKKREPHNEQFF. CDR3 in DNA: TGTGCCAGCAGCAAAAAGCGGGAGCCCCACAATGAGCAGTTCTTC.

This sequence joins TRBV7-3 and TRBJ2-7, with 9 bases fitting TRBD2. The CDR3 is 17 residues long. The germline gives CDR1 SGHTA, CDR2 FQGTGA. J lost 2 bases, V lost 5 bases, and 13 bases had no gene match. The DNA of the CDR3 is TGTGCCAGCAGCCTCGCGGCGGGAGGGTCCACAACCTACGAGCAGTACTTC. It specifies CASSLAAGGSTTYEQYF.

This clonotype was picked up a small number of times. V is TRBV11-3 and J is TRBJ2-2; 9 nucleotides align to TRBD2. Germline trimming cut 5 bases from V and 3 bases from J; bases unmatched to any gene: 13. The CDR3 is 18 residues long. The germline V gene encodes CDR1 SGHNT and CDR2 YENEEA. CDR3 sequence reads: CASSADPALAGYTGELFF. Written as DNA, the CDR3 is TGTGCCAGCAGCGCCGACCCCGCCCTAGCGGGGTACACCGGGGAGCTGTTTTTT.

This clonotype was counted once. V gene TRBV2 combines with J gene TRBJ2-5, with D possibly TRBD1 on 6 matching bases. CDR3 length: 15 residues. The V gene lost 6 bases and the J gene lost 3 bases, with 17 bases spanning the gap. Germline CDR1 reads SNHLY; CDR2 reads FYNNEI. CDR3 in amino acids: CASRLTGTPEETQYF. The CDR3 DNA follows: TGTGCCAGCAGGTTAACCGGGACACCTGAAGAGACCCAGTACTTC.

This clonotype was counted ten times or more. The chain links TRBV2 to TRBJ1-1; no reliable D call. This CDR3 region has 13 residues. Trimming left V 9 bases short and J 6 bases short, with 17 bases between. Germline CDR1 and CDR2: SNHLY and FYNNEI. The CDR3: CARSWSEGAEAFF. The DNA for the CDR3 is TGTGCCAGGTCCTGGTCAGAGGGCGCTGAAGCTTTCTTT. Full variable domain (missing parts from reference TRBV2 and TRBJ1-1): EPEVTQTPSHQVTQMGQEVILRCVPISNHLYFYWYRQILGQKVEFLVSFYNNEISEKSEIFDDQFSVERPDGSNFTLKIRSTKLEDSAMYFCARSWSEGAEAFFGQGTRLTVV.

This clonotype was counted between two and nine times. Being one base from a much bigger clone, this may be a read error. J is TRBJ2-1 and V is TRBV24-1; 7 bases fit TRBD2. Per the germline V gene, CDR1 is KGHDR and CDR2 is SFDVKD. The CDR3 contains 15 residues. The CDR3 nucleotides are TGTGCCACCAGTGACCCGGGAGGCCCCTACGATGAGCAGTTCTTC. Translated: CATSDPGGPYDEQFF.

The table lists this clonotype with many counts. The chain uses TRBV20-1 and TRBJ2-7; 12 bases are a match to TRBD1. CDR1 DFQATT and CDR2 SNEGSKA come from the germline V gene (reference sequence). The CDR3 spans 15 residues. With V trimmed by 5 bases and J by 4 bases, 9 bases remained unmatched. The CDR3 DNA follows: TGCAGTGCTGGCCGGGACAGGGGGCGAGGTTACGAGCAGTACTTC. This codes for CSAGRDRGRGYEQYF.

This clonotype was observed many times. CDR3 amino acids: CSARAGAGYEQYF. The CDR3 DNA follows: TGCAGTGCTAGAGCTGGGGCTGGTTACGAGCAGTACTTC. The chain has TRBV20-1 and TRBJ2-7; the D gene is possibly TRBD1 (5 bases). The germline CDR1 and CDR2 sequences are DFQATT and SNEGSKA (reference sequence). The CDR3 is made up of 13 amino acids. V lost 1 base, J lost 4 bases, and 11 bases lay in between.